The T cell receptor beta chain described here comes from a study of blood T cells in healthy people across ages. Germline V gene lookup returns CDR1 SNHLY and CDR2 FYNNEI. There are 16 residues in the CDR3. The J segment lost 7 bases and the V segment lost 3 bases, leaving 7 bases of the junction unmatched. A second PCR, run for roughly 7 to 11 cycles, used a sample-barcoded 5' primer plus a J-beta primer mix. TCRdb re-analysed the 5' RACE reads in MiXCR, keeping a single row per CDR3 protein. The sample shows 1.5 million to 2 million distinct CDR3 sequences, 28% of them seen only once. The sequence derives from a woman aged 30 to 39 in good health. The gene calls are TRBV2 and TRBJ2-1, with 12 positions matching TRBD2. The sequencing input was blood. DNA of the CDR3: TGTGCCAGCAGTGATCTAGCGGGAGGGATAGGAAATGAGCAGTTCTTC. Its protein product is CASSDLAGGIGNEQFF. Full variable domain (remainder filled in from reference TRBV2 and TRBJ2-1): EPEVTQTPSHQVTQMGQEVILRCVPISNHLYFYWYRQILGQKVEFLVSFYNNEISEKSEIFDDQFSVERPDGSNFTLKIRSTKLEDSAMYFCASSDLAGGIGNEQFFGPGTRLTVL.